The T cell receptor beta chain described here comes from a study of blood T cell repertoires in COVID-19. Overall study: Samples came from the United States, Italy and Spain, spanning acute and convalescent COVID-19.

Looked up from germline, CDR1 is SGHRS and CDR2 is YFSETQ. This CDR3 spans 15 amino acids. The trim removed 1 base at V and 3 bases at J, leaving 4 bases unmatched. Per the authors' pipeline: Amplifying reference gene primers gave estimates of nucleated cell counts. Profiling relied on immunoSEQ multiplex PCR, and the TCRdb table lists in-frame clones only, not all of them. V, J and clone size reflect that table, while D and trimming were determined from the DNA. Among fewer than 200,000 clones listed, around 84% were seen once. The clonotype originates from a man aged 35 to 55 with active or convalescent COVID-19. Sequenced input: peripheral blood. The chain links TRBV5-1 to TRBJ2-3; 8 bases agree with TRBD2. CDR3 amino acids: CASSLSLAGTDTQYF. CDR3 bases: TGCGCCAGCAGCTTGTCTTTAGCGGGGACAGATACGCAGTATTTT.